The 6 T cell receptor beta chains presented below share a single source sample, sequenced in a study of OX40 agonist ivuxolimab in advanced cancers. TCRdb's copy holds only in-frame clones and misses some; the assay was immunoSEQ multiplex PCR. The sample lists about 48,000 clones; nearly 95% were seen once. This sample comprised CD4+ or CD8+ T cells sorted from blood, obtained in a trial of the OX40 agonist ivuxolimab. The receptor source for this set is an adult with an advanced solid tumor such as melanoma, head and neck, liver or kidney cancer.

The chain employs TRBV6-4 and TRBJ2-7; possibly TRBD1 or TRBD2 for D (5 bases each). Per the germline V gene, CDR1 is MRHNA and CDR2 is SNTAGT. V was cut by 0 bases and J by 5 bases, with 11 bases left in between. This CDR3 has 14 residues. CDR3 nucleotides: TGTGCCAGCAGTGACTCGTGGACGGGGCACGAGCAGTACTTC. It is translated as CASSDSWTGHEQYF.

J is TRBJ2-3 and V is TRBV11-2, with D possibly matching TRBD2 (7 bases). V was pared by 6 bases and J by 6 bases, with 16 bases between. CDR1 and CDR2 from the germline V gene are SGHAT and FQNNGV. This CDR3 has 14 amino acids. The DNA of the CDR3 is TGTGCCAGCAGGCGGGGGCCTCCAACCGATACGCAGTATTTT. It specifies CASRRGPPTDTQYF.

CDR3 DNA sequence: TGCAGCGTTCCCTCGGGGGCAACTGAAGCTTTCTTT. It codes for CSVPSGATEAFF. This sequence joins TRBV29-1 and TRBJ1-1; D may be TRBD1 (6 bases). CDR3 length: 12 residues. V lost 5 bases and J lost 5, with 12 bases in between. Looked up from germline, CDR1 is SQVTM and CDR2 is ANQGSEA.

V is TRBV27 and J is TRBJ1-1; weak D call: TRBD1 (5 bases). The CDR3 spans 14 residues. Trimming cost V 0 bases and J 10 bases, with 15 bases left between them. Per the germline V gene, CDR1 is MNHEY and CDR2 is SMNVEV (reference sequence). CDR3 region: CASSLSGGAVSAFF. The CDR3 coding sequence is TGTGCCAGCAGTTTATCGGGAGGGGCCGTATCAGCTTTCTTT.

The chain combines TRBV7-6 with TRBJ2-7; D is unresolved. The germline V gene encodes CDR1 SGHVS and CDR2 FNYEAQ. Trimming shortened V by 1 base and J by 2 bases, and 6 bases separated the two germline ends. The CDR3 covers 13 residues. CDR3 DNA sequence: TGTGCCAGCAGCTTAGACACCGCCTACGAGCAGTACTTC. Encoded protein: CASSLDTAYEQYF.

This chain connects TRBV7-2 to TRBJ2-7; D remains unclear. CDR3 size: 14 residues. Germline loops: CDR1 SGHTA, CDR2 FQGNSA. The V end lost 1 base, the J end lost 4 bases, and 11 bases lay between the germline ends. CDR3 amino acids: CASSLEDGLYEQYF. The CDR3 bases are TGTGCCAGCAGCTTAGAAGACGGGCTGTACGAGCAGTACTTC.